The rows below give T cell receptor beta chains drawn from one sample of a study of cytomegalovirus exposure and HLA in healthy donors. Profiled with immunoSEQ multiplex PCR; TCRdb holds only in-frame clones, not every one. The sample shows 65,000 to 70,000 clones, around 68% of them seen only once. Sample: PBMCs. The receptor set was obtained from a woman in her 30s in good health and CMV-seronegative. Each CDR3 is given with its conserved first and last residue. The D gene is left open where the match is weak. Clone size is given for some rows only: seen once, a few or many times, or a class if the clone is expanded.

v_gene: TRBV5-1; d_gene: NA; j_gene: TRBJ1-3; abundance: many; CDR3aa: CASSPTTGYSGNTIYF; CDR3nt: TGCGCCAGCAGCCCTACCACAGGCTACTCTGGAAACACCATATATTTT
v_gene: TRBV2; d_gene: TRBD1; j_gene: TRBJ1-6; abundance: once; CDR3aa: CASIGDRVSPLHF; CDR3nt: TGTGCCAGCATTGGGGACAGGGTTTCACCCCTCCACTTT
v_gene: TRBV18; d_gene: TRBD1; j_gene: TRBJ1-3; abundance: few; CDR3aa: CASSPFQGAVTGNTIYF; CDR3nt: TGTGCCAGCTCACCATTTCAGGGGGCAGTGACAGGAAACACCATATATTTT
v_gene: TRBV19; d_gene: TRBD2; j_gene: TRBJ2-3; abundance: NA; CDR3aa: CASSIGTSVSDTQYF; CDR3nt: TGTGCCAGTAGTATAGGAACTAGCGTTTCAGATACGCAGTATTTT
v_gene: TRBV4-3; d_gene: NA; j_gene: TRBJ2-7; abundance: NA; CDR3aa: CASNQDIGGYEQYF; CDR3nt: TGCGCCAGCAACCAAGATATCGGGGGCTACGAGCAGTACTTC
v_gene: TRBV7-9; d_gene: TRBD1; j_gene: TRBJ2-6; abundance: NA; CDR3aa: CASSSSTGGASGANVLTF; CDR3nt: TGTGCCAGCAGCTCATCGACAGGGGGCGCATCTGGGGCCAACGTCCTGACTTTC
v_gene: TRBV29-1; d_gene: TRBD1; j_gene: TRBJ1-2; abundance: NA; CDR3aa: CSASTGGVYGYTF; CDR3nt: TGCAGCGCTTCGACAGGGGGCGTCTATGGCTACACCTTC
v_gene: TRBV27; d_gene: NA; j_gene: TRBJ1-6; abundance: NA; CDR3aa: CASRPGSYNSPLHF; CDR3nt: TGTGCCAGCAGGCCCGGCTCCTATAATTCACCCCTCCACTTT
v_gene: TRBV11-2; d_gene: TRBD1; j_gene: TRBJ2-5; abundance: NA; CDR3aa: CASSWGQGTETQYF; CDR3nt: TGTGCCAGCAGCTGGGGACAGGGGACGGAGACCCAGTACTTC
v_gene: TRBV9; d_gene: NA; j_gene: TRBJ1-1; abundance: NA; CDR3aa: CASSSRAGRAFF; CDR3nt: TGTGCCAGCAGCTCCCGGGCAGGGCGAGCTTTCTTT
v_gene: TRBV5-1; d_gene: NA; j_gene: TRBJ1-1; abundance: few; CDR3aa: CASSLAPQTEAFF; CDR3nt: TGCGCCAGCAGCTTGGCCCCACAGACTGAAGCTTTCTTT
v_gene: TRBV11-1; d_gene: NA; j_gene: TRBJ1-1; abundance: NA; CDR3aa: CASSLNRRGSTEAFF; CDR3nt: TGTGCCAGCAGCCTTAATCGCAGGGGAAGCACTGAAGCTTTCTTT
v_gene: TRBV5-6; d_gene: NA; j_gene: TRBJ1-5; abundance: NA; CDR3aa: CASSQTRQAEYGGNQPQHF; CDR3nt: TGTGCCAGCAGTCAAACCAGACAGGCCGAATATGGGGGCAATCAGCCCCAGCATTTT
v_gene: TRBV5-4; d_gene: TRBD1; j_gene: TRBJ2-7; abundance: NA; CDR3aa: CASSPGTGENEQYF; CDR3nt: TGTGCCAGCAGCCCCGGGACAGGGGAGAACGAGCAGTACTTC
v_gene: TRBV5-1; d_gene: NA; j_gene: TRBJ2-1; abundance: NA; CDR3aa: CASSLERPKDEQFF; CDR3nt: TGCGCCAGCAGCTTGGAGAGGCCAAAGGATGAGCAGTTCTTC
v_gene: TRBV19; d_gene: TRBD1; j_gene: TRBJ1-5; abundance: NA; CDR3aa: CASTLPGQGTYQPQHF; CDR3nt: TGTGCCAGTACTCTACCGGGACAGGGGACCTATCAGCCCCAGCATTTT
v_gene: TRBV2; d_gene: TRBD2; j_gene: TRBJ2-7; abundance: NA; CDR3aa: CASRQWASGDNEQYF; CDR3nt: TGTGCCAGCAGGCAGTGGGCTAGCGGGGACAACGAGCAGTACTTC
v_gene: TRBV6-6; d_gene: NA; j_gene: TRBJ1-2; abundance: NA; CDR3aa: CASNSPKVWFAF; CDR3nt: TGTGCCAGCAATTCCCCTAAAGTGTGGTTCGCCTTC
v_gene: TRBV6-8; d_gene: TRBD2; j_gene: TRBJ2-7; abundance: NA; CDR3aa: CASSYRTGTSGPYEQYF; CDR3nt: TGTGCCAGCAGTTACCGGACCGGGACTAGCGGACCCTACGAGCAGTACTTC
v_gene: TRBV7-8; d_gene: NA; j_gene: TRBJ2-7; abundance: few; CDR3aa: CASTSWRGSYEQYF; CDR3nt: TGTGCCAGCACCAGTTGGAGGGGCTCCTACGAGCAGTACTTC
v_gene: TRBV7-9; d_gene: TRBD1; j_gene: TRBJ1-5; abundance: NA; CDR3aa: CASSTSGGDQPQHF; CDR3nt: TGTGCCAGCAGCACCTCAGGGGGCGATCAGCCCCAGCATTTT
v_gene: TRBV2; d_gene: NA; j_gene: TRBJ2-1; abundance: NA; CDR3aa: CAKPGLQSSYNEQFF; CDR3nt: TGTGCCAAACCGGGACTGCAGAGCTCCTACAATGAGCAGTTCTTC
v_gene: TRBV29-1; d_gene: TRBD1; j_gene: TRBJ2-7; abundance: once; CDR3aa: CSVSGQGEYEQYF; CDR3nt: TGCAGCGTCTCGGGACAGGGGGAATACGAGCAGTACTTC
v_gene: TRBV4-2; d_gene: TRBD1; j_gene: TRBJ1-2; abundance: NA; CDR3aa: CASSQDLGQGFYGYTF; CDR3nt: TGTGCCAGCAGCCAAGATCTTGGACAGGGGTTCTATGGCTACACCTTC
v_gene: TRBV7-2; d_gene: NA; j_gene: TRBJ2-7; abundance: few; CDR3aa: CASSLGLGSYEQYF; CDR3nt: TGTGCCAGCAGCTTAGGGCTAGGTTCCTACGAGCAGTACTTC
v_gene: TRBV7-8; d_gene: NA; j_gene: TRBJ1-6; abundance: NA; CDR3aa: CASSVRSLGVNSPLHF; CDR3nt: TGTGCCAGCAGCGTCAGGTCTCTCGGCGTTAATTCACCCCTCCACTTT
v_gene: TRBV5-1; d_gene: NA; j_gene: TRBJ2-7; abundance: NA; CDR3aa: CASSSKTESYEQYF; CDR3nt: TGCGCCAGCAGCTCGAAGACAGAATCCTACGAGCAGTACTTC
v_gene: TRBV6-5; d_gene: TRBD1; j_gene: TRBJ1-2; abundance: once; CDR3aa: CASSYDRGSGYTF; CDR3nt: TGTGCCAGCAGTTACGACAGGGGGTCCGGCTACACCTTC
v_gene: TRBV7-2; d_gene: NA; j_gene: TRBJ1-2; abundance: NA; CDR3aa: CASSFSNYGYTF; CDR3nt: TGTGCCAGCAGCTTCTCCAACTATGGCTACACCTTC
v_gene: TRBV5-4; d_gene: TRBD1; j_gene: TRBJ1-1; abundance: medium-sized; CDR3aa: CASSSGTGAGNTEAFF; CDR3nt: TGTGCCAGCAGCTCTGGGACAGGAGCGGGGAACACTGAAGCTTTCTTT
v_gene: TRBV9; d_gene: TRBD1; j_gene: TRBJ1-4; abundance: NA; CDR3aa: CASSVRSGGKEKLFF; CDR3nt: TGTGCCAGCAGCGTACGGTCAGGGGGCAAGGAAAAACTGTTTTTT
v_gene: TRBV7-2; d_gene: TRBD2; j_gene: TRBJ2-7; abundance: NA; CDR3aa: CASSLGAGLISGEQYF; CDR3nt: TGTGCCAGCAGCTTAGGAGCGGGGTTGATTTCAGGGGAGCAGTACTTC
v_gene: TRBV4-1; d_gene: TRBD1; j_gene: TRBJ2-3; abundance: NA; CDR3aa: CASSLSGQGTDTQYF; CDR3nt: TGCGCCAGCAGCCTATCGGGACAGGGAACAGATACGCAGTATTTT
v_gene: TRBV4-3; d_gene: TRBD1; j_gene: TRBJ1-1; abundance: few; CDR3aa: CASSQGRTGGTEAFF; CDR3nt: TGCGCCAGCAGCCAAGGTAGAACAGGGGGCACTGAAGCTTTCTTT
v_gene: TRBV6-1; d_gene: TRBD1; j_gene: TRBJ1-2; abundance: NA; CDR3aa: CASSEATGNNYGYTF; CDR3nt: TGTGCCAGCAGTGAAGCGACAGGGAATAACTATGGCTACACCTTC
v_gene: TRBV11-2; d_gene: NA; j_gene: TRBJ1-3; abundance: NA; CDR3aa: CASSLTELNSGNTIYF; CDR3nt: TGTGCCAGCAGCTTAACGGAGCTGAACTCTGGAAACACCATATATTTT
v_gene: TRBV7-9; d_gene: NA; j_gene: TRBJ1-4; abundance: NA; CDR3aa: CASSFAGPEKLFF; CDR3nt: TGTGCCAGCAGCTTTGCAGGGCCTGAAAAACTGTTTTTT
v_gene: TRBV7-7; d_gene: NA; j_gene: TRBJ1-4; abundance: NA; CDR3aa: CASSLGQGEKLFF; CDR3nt: TGTGCCAGCAGCTTAGGGCAGGGCGAAAAACTGTTTTTT
v_gene: TRBV30; d_gene: TRBD1; j_gene: TRBJ1-5; abundance: NA; CDR3aa: CAWSKDRKPQPQHF; CDR3nt: TGTGCCTGGAGTAAGGACAGGAAACCCCAGCCCCAGCATTTT
v_gene: TRBV7-6; d_gene: NA; j_gene: TRBJ2-7; abundance: NA; CDR3aa: CASRGLGFYEQYF; CDR3nt: TGTGCCAGCCGAGGACTGGGGTTCTACGAGCAGTACTTC
v_gene: TRBV5-4; d_gene: TRBD1; j_gene: TRBJ1-1; abundance: once; CDR3aa: CASSLDRGPNTEAFF; CDR3nt: TGTGCCAGCAGCTTAGACAGGGGGCCGAACACTGAAGCTTTCTTT